The present entry profiles one T cell receptor (beta chain) with its context. The antigen this receptor binds is unknown. No base qualities exist here, and no much larger clone lies one base off it. Library construction relied on the immunoSEQ multiplex PCR assay. DNA from the CD4+ T cells that had been cultured and isolated underwent TCR beta CDR3 sequencing. Per the original workflow: The analysis removed non-productive TCR sequences, trimmed reads to the CDR3 region, and retained only CDR3s that were 7 or more amino acids long. Antigen-specific clonotypes were identified using the MANAFEST web app by comparison of expansion in peptide wells against reference cultures. Positive clones required FDR<0.05 expansion versus reference and all other wells, odds ratio above 5, and frequency above 0.1% in two replicate wells. A clonotype was defined as cross-reactive if the clonotype was significantly expanded both in SARS-CoV-2 spike wells and in at least one common cold coronavirus spike condition. CDR3 similarity was assessed by Levenshtein distance with the stringdist R package, and unrooted trees were built with ape in R 3.6.1. The immuneACCESS repertoire file appears here via TCRdb, limited to in-frame rearrangements. These files lack a portion of the clones; in checked studies, under half of the deficit traces to unresolved V genes, and the cause of the others is not known. D and trimming come from the DNA, and the V and J calls and clone size come from that table. Across this sample there are 55,000 to 90,000 clones, with 65% to 85% seen only once. The top ten hold 5% of the sample.

This entry is derived from a study of vaccination effects on CD4 cells after COVID-19 (dated by TCRdb to the early 2020s). Study-wide context: Participants received two doses of either the BNT162b2 or the mRNA-1273 mRNA SARS-CoV-2 vaccine. In a couple of convalescent patients, pre-vaccine samples were collected 16 days and one week ahead of the first dose, 142 and 148 days after COVID-19 diagnosis. The study compared SARS-CoV-2 spike-specific CD4+ TCR repertoires before and after mRNA vaccination in COVID-19 convalescent patients and infection-naive vaccine recipients. Altogether, some 11 COVID-19 convalescent patients and several SARS-CoV-2-naive healthy vaccine recipients made up the full study. In the study, cultures from other donors were sequenced using the Oncomine TCR Beta short-read assay on an Illumina iSeq 100.

Trimming takes 3 bases off V and 7 bases off J; junction bases not matched to a gene: 5. CDR1 SGHRS and CDR2 YFSETQ were looked up in the germline V gene. Inclusive of the bounding cysteine and phenylalanine, the CDR3 is 15 residues long. CDR3 DNA only is kept here, 45 bases in frame from base 1. To identify antigen-specific CD4+ T cell clonotypes by their expansion, the ViraFEST assay first stimulated PBMC with viral peptide pools and then applied TCR sequencing. After around 10 days of culture, CD4+ T cells were isolated with the EasySep CD4+ T cell isolation kit. PCR-confirmed SARS-CoV-2 infection had occurred in convalescent patients between March and December 2020, before the Alpha, Beta and Delta variants emerged in the United States. Each well held over 1.5 million PBMC cultured in IMDM containing approximately 5% human AB serum, roughly 9.6 IU/ml IL-2 and gentamicin, along with roughly 10 ug/ml peptides. An HIV-1 Nef peptide pool was used as the negative control culture condition. Half of the culture medium was replaced with fresh IL-2-containing medium on days 3 and 7. Unless otherwise noted, each peptide stimulation condition was cultured in triplicate wells. PBMC were separated from whole blood using Ficoll-Paque Plus gradient centrifugation and were then either cryopreserved at -140C or used fresh. The QIAamp micro DNA kit was used to extract genomic DNA from the cultured CD4+ T cells.

What the research found in general, with its limitations: Clones induced by infection and clones induced by vaccination both contracted markedly at late timepoints after vaccination, which fits with T cell responses waning over time. In convalescent patients, the post-vaccine spike-reactive repertoire was composed mainly of new vaccine-induced clones that were largely distinct from infection-induced clones. Limitations of the study were the small number of convalescent patients and the absence of early post-infection timepoints.

Sequencing was performed on CD4+ T cells from PBMCs cultured with HIV peptides, taken before COVID-19 vaccination. The sample's cell subset or site label, in plain terms: HIV-1 Nef peptide pool negative control/reference culture. The sequence came from a human donor who had a prior SARS-CoV-2 infection. This receptor chain uses TRBV5-1 and TRBJ1-6; 9 bases in the middle match TRBD1. The sequence in DNA is TGCGCCAGCAGCTACCAAGGACAGGGGAATTCACCCCTCCACTTT. The translation is CASSYQGQGNSPLHF. With the rest looked up from the reference TRBV5-1 and TRBJ1-6 genes rather than sequenced, the full variable domain is KAGVTQTPRYLIKTRGQQVTLSCSPISGHRSVSWYQQTPGQGLQFLFEYFSETQRNKGNFPGRFSGRQFSNSRSEMNVSTLELGDSALYLCASSYQGQGNSPLHFGNGTRLTVT.